What follows are 9 T cell receptor beta chains derived from one specimen sequenced in a study of glioma-infiltrating T cells after dendritic cell vaccination. This table comes from immunoSEQ multiplex PCR, and its TCRdb copy is limited to in-frame clones, with some not included. This sample carries approximately 60,000 clones, around nine tenths of them seen once, and the ten largest clones take approximately 10%. As to time point: after dendritic cell vaccination, including at tumor progression/relapse. The sample here was blood, taken after dendritic cell vaccination. The origin of the receptors is a human donor with glioblastoma.

The J gene is TRBJ2-2, the V gene TRBV4-3; the match to TRBD1 covers 8 bases. This CDR3 spans 13 amino acids. CDR1 LGHNA and CDR2 YSLEER come from the germline V gene. Losses at the gene ends were 4 bases for V and 7 bases for J; bases not matched to a gene: 2. The chain's CDR3 is CASSPTGVGELFF. DNA for the CDR3: TGCGCCAGCAGCCCGACAGGGGTCGGGGAGCTGTTTTTT.

This sequence joins TRBV11-2 and TRBJ1-5; 8 positions agree with TRBD1. Germline CDR1 SGHAT, CDR2 FQNNGV. V shed 1 base, J shed 3 bases, and the junction held 5 bases outside the gene matches. CDR3 length: 16 residues. CDR3 DNA: TGTGCCAGCAGCTTAGGCGGGACAGGCCTCAATCAGCCCCAGCATTTT. It translates to CASSLGGTGLNQPQHF.

The rearrangement links TRBV4-3 to TRBJ2-3; D call uncertain. Trimming stripped 0 bases from V and 0 bases from J, with 10 bases between. CDR1 is LGHNA and CDR2 is YSLEER in the germline V gene. The CDR3 has 16 residues. CDR3 DNA sequence: TGCGCCAGCAGCCAAGATGAGGCAGCTAGCACAGATACGCAGTATTTT. This codes for CASSQDEAASTDTQYF.

The J gene is TRBJ2-3, the V gene TRBV15; 7 bases match TRBD1. V was pared by 2 bases and J by 2 bases, with 7 bases of the junction left unmatched. The germline V gene encodes CDR1 LNHNV and CDR2 YYDKDF (reference sequence). This CDR3 has 16 amino acids. The CDR3 loop reads CATSRTGTAHTDTQYF. In DNA, the CDR3 is TGTGCCACCAGCAGAACCGGGACAGCCCACACAGATACGCAGTATTTT.

The chain joins TRBV5-1 to TRBJ2-7; 9 bases are shared with TRBD1. The CDR3 spans 14 residues. V lost 3 bases to trimming and J lost 4 bases; unmatched junction nucleotides: 5. Germline CDR1 SGHRS, CDR2 YFSETQ. This chain's CDR3 is CASSSGTGLYEQYF. CDR3 DNA: TGCGCCAGCAGCTCCGGGACAGGGCTGTACGAGCAGTACTTC.

This clone appeared a few times. The chain carries TRBV18 and TRBJ2-5, with 10 bases lining up with TRBD2. The germline gives CDR1 KGHSH, CDR2 LQKENI. This CDR3 spans 14 amino acids. V gave up 5 bases and J gave up 4 bases; unmatched junction bases: 4. CDR3 protein: CASSETSGVETQYF. DNA for the CDR3: TGTGCCAGCTCAGAAACTAGCGGGGTAGAGACCCAGTACTTC.

This chain uses TRBV27 with TRBJ2-2; 8 positions agree with TRBD1. The CDR3 totals 14 residues. Losses at the gene ends were 9 bases for V and 7 bases for J; bases not matched to a gene: 10. CDR1 and CDR2 (germline): MNHEY, SMNVEV (reference sequence). CDR3 bases: TGTGCCAGTAAAACAGGGGGAGAGGTCGGGGAGCTGTTTTTT. Translated: CASKTGGEVGELFF.

The V call is TRBV10-3, the J call TRBJ1-1; D is uncertain. V dropped 7 bases and J dropped 1 base, with 10 bases sitting between them. The CDR3 has 13 residues. Germline values: CDR1 ENHRY, CDR2 SYGVKD. Written as DNA, the CDR3 is TGTGCCATCAAAGCAGGAGGGAACACTGAAGCTTTCTTT. Protein: CAIKAGGNTEAFF.

The rearrangement joins TRBV27 to TRBJ1-1; D is unresolved. V was pared by 5 bases and J by 7 bases, with 14 bases between. The CDR3 is 13 amino acids. The V gene's germline CDR1 is MNHEY and CDR2 SMNVEV (reference sequence). This chain's CDR3 is CASSTRGRSEAFF. DNA of the CDR3: TGTGCCAGCAGTACCAGAGGAAGGAGTGAAGCTTTCTTT.